A single sample is the source of the 12 T cell receptor beta chains below, sequenced in a study of radiotherapy plus CTLA-4 blockade in lung cancer. Using immunoSEQ multiplex PCR, the repertoire was profiled, and TCRdb retains in-frame clones only, with some absent. The table has some 70,000 clones, 79% seen once; the top ten hold roughly a tenth. This specimen was peripheral blood, taken from a patient treated with radiotherapy plus ipilimumab. These receptors all come from a human donor with non-small cell lung cancer who had a complete response to radiotherapy plus ipilimumab.

The J gene is TRBJ2-2, the V gene TRBV9, with D tentatively TRBD2 (5 bases). V lost 4 bases and J 5 bases, leaving 15 bases between the germline ends. Germline CDR1 reads SGDLS; CDR2 reads YYNGEE. The CDR3 has 15 amino acids. The CDR3 nucleotides are TGTGCCAGCAGCCTCGGACTCTCGCGGACCGGGGAGCTGTTTTTT. Its translation: CASSLGLSRTGELFF.

The gene calls are TRBV4-3 and TRBJ2-1; no clear D. CDR1 and CDR2 (germline): LGHNA, YSLEER. The V end was cut by 0 bases, the J end by 6 bases, with 15 bases between. The CDR3 is made up of 16 amino acids. This CDR3 reads CASSQDLLTITNEQFF. CDR3 coding DNA: TGCGCCAGCAGCCAAGACCTCCTAACCATAACCAATGAGCAGTTCTTC.

The J gene is TRBJ2-2, the V gene TRBV30; a possible D gene is TRBD1 (5 bases). The germline V gene encodes CDR1 GTSNPN and CDR2 SVGIG (reference sequence). CDR3 length: 16 residues. V lost 0 bases and J 0 bases, leaving 11 bases between the germline ends. CDR3 residues: CAWSVVTGPNTGELFF. In DNA form, the CDR3 reads TGTGCCTGGAGTGTGGTTACAGGCCCGAACACCGGGGAGCTGTTTTTT.

The chain recombines TRBV11-3 with TRBJ1-1; TRBD1 matches 9 bases. CDR1 is SGHNT and CDR2 is YENEEA in the germline V gene. V dropped 0 bases and J dropped 4; count of bases not matched to a gene: 3. The CDR3 has 15 residues. CDR3 in DNA: TGTGCCAGCAGCTTAGAGAGACAGGGGGGCACTGAAGCTTTCTTT. It specifies CASSLERQGGTEAFF.

The chain links TRBV19 to TRBJ1-4; D not certain. The length of the CDR3 is 15 residues. Germline CDR1 is LNHDA and CDR2 is SQIVND (reference sequence). V was trimmed by 5 bases and J by 0 bases, leaving 10 bases between them. The DNA for the CDR3 is TGTGCCAGTAGTTCCTGGGCGCCAACTAATGAAAAACTGTTTTTT. This translates into CASSSWAPTNEKLFF. The complete variable domain, with remaining parts taken from reference TRBV19 and TRBJ1-4, reads DGGITQSPKYLFRKEGQNVTLSCEQNLNHDAMYWYRQDPGQGLRLIYYSQIVNDFQKGDIAEGYSVSREKKESFPLTVTSAQKNPTAFYLCASSSWAPTNEKLFFGSGTQLSVL.

This chain links TRBV6-1 with TRBJ2-7; D ambiguous. CDR3 size: 16 residues. V was cut by 1 base and J by 4 bases, with 17 bases left in between. The germline V gene has CDR1 MNHNS and CDR2 SASEGT. CDR3 sequence reads: CASSEGTSPAIYEQYF. For the CDR3, the DNA is TGTGCCAGCAGTGAAGGGACCTCTCCTGCGATTTACGAGCAGTACTTC.

This clone has only one observation. The same CDR3 also results from other DNA sequences found in this sample. The chain couples TRBV7-9 to TRBJ1-5; the D gene is possibly TRBD1 (6 bases). Deletions cut 0 bases from V and 7 bases from J, with 13 bases between. Germline lookup yields CDR1 SEHNR and CDR2 FQNEAQ (reference sequence). The CDR3 covers 15 residues. The CDR3 sequence: CASSLAGGLGQPQHF. DNA for the CDR3: TGTGCCAGCAGCTTAGCCGGGGGCCTTGGGCAGCCCCAGCATTTT.

The gene calls are TRBV6-5 and TRBJ2-3; the D is unclear. V shed 4 bases and J shed 4 bases, with 18 bases lying between them. Germline CDR1 is MNHEY and CDR2 is SVGAGI. This CDR3 comprises 16 residues. CDR3 loop: CASSSRKGVNSDTQYF. The CDR3 region has the DNA TGTGCCAGCAGTTCCCGTAAGGGCGTCAATTCAGATACGCAGTATTTT.

This clone has only a few counts. The CDR3: CASSQDGGSGNTIYF. The CDR3 nucleotides read TGCGCCAGCAGCCAAGATGGGGGCTCTGGAAACACCATATATTTT. V usage is TRBV4-3 and J usage is TRBJ1-3; tentative D call: TRBD1 (5 bases). CDR1 and CDR2 from the germline V gene are LGHNA and YSLEER. The CDR3 is made up of 15 amino acids. Trimming took 0 bases from V and 0 from J, leaving 6 bases between them.

The gene calls are TRBV9 and TRBJ2-1, with 8 bases that match TRBD2. Germline V gene data show CDR1 as SGDLS and CDR2 as YYNGEE. The CDR3 runs to 16 residues. V lost 0 bases and J lost 9; bases outside the gene matches: 11. CDR3 protein: CASSVVGGGRGVEQFF. The CDR3 coding sequence is TGTGCCAGCAGCGTAGTGGGCGGGGGGCGCGGGGTTGAGCAGTTCTTC.

The rearrangement joins TRBV4-3 to TRBJ1-4, with D uncertain. The V end lost 1 base, the J end lost 4 bases, and 10 bases lay between the germline ends. The CDR3 is made up of 15 amino acids. Germline CDR1 reads LGHNA; CDR2 reads YSLEER. Here the CDR3 DNA reads TGCGCCAGCAGCCAAGTTGGGTCCTTTAATGAAAAACTGTTTTTT. This sequence encodes CASSQVGSFNEKLFF.

This chain uses TRBV30 with TRBJ2-7, with D hard to call. The CDR3 spans 12 residues. Germline V gene lookup returns CDR1 GTSNPN and CDR2 SVGIG (reference sequence). V lost 0 bases and J lost 4, with 7 bases in between. The CDR3 nucleotides are TGTGCCTGGAGTGTAAGGGATTACGAGCAGTACTTC. Its protein is CAWSVRDYEQYF.